This paragraph covers one T cell receptor beta chain sequence. The antigen remains unidentified. Sequencing was performed with immunoSEQ multiplex PCR; in TCRdb, only in-frame clones are kept and a portion is missing. The sample lists about 110,000 clones, more than 90% occurring once. This record comes from a study of T cell responses to AZD1222 COVID-19 vaccine. General study points: Mapped onto spike, vaccine-associated CD4 TCRs spanned it and were dominant at 160-218 and 743-854. Just a handful of people given AZD1222 tested seropositive at baseline. Donors were largely white British and mainly female; clonal diversity was possibly underestimated.

The material was peripheral blood, obtained 28 days after the second AZD1222 dose. The source is an adult who received the AZD1222 COVID-19 vaccine.

The CDR3 nucleotides read TGCGCCAGCAGCTTGGCAGTGGACGGCTTGGGCTATGGCTACACCTTC. Its protein is CASSLAVDGLGYGYTF. The J gene is TRBJ1-2, the V gene TRBV5-1; D gene ambiguous. Per the germline V gene, CDR1 is SGHRS and CDR2 is YFSETQ. This CDR3 comprises 16 residues. With 0 bases removed from V and 4 bases from J, the gap between germline ends came to 16 bases.